This T cell receptor (beta chain) is drawn from a study of shared clonotypes between healthy human individuals. Study-wide background: Researchers assigned three CD4 naive, three CD4 memory, two CD8 naive and one CD8 memory plate to each donor.

Notes on this clone: Its antigen is undetermined.

The data were produced by immunoSEQ multiplex PCR, yet TCRdb's version contains in-frame clones alone and is incomplete. The sample carries under 2,000,000 clones, approximately 94% recorded once. General study findings and limits: Depth was large, yet rarefaction showed that sorted-subset sequencing was incomplete. Some clonotypes were shared by all four sorted-subset donors, while others were not shared. The non-shared ones had lower generation probabilities than the shared ones.

Naive CD8 isolation took CD45RO-negative cells positively selected for CCR7 and excluded terminally differentiated effector memory CD45RA+ cells. The receptor was isolated from a man in his late teens or twenties in good health. Source material: naive CD8+ T cells sorted from blood.

CDR3 loop: CASSSPIDSPYNEQFF. The DNA for the CDR3 is TGTGCCAGTAGTAGCCCTATAGACAGTCCCTACAATGAGCAGTTCTTC. The chain employs TRBV19 and TRBJ2-1; a possible D gene is TRBD1 (5 bases). V dropped 4 bases and J dropped 2 bases, with 15 bases sitting between them. CDR1 LNHDA and CDR2 SQIVND come from the germline V gene (reference sequence). The CDR3 sequence is 16 residues long.